This TCR beta chain comes out of a study of T cell responses to AZD1222 COVID-19 vaccine. Of note for this clone: What it binds is not known.

The CDR3 sequence is 12 residues long. The germline V gene has CDR1 SEHNR and CDR2 FQNEAQ (reference sequence). Trimming removed 5 bases from V and 8 bases from J, with 12 bases in between. Study-wide results and caveats: CD4 TCRs linked to vaccination spanned spike, dominating at 160-218 and 743-854.

The protocol was immunoSEQ multiplex PCR, while the TCRdb copy is restricted to in-frame clones and leaves out a portion. This sample has some 130,000 clones; under 95% occur once, and the top ten carry around 0.98%. The sample here was peripheral blood, taken 28 days after the second AZD1222 dose. The chain combines TRBV7-9 with TRBJ1-1; maybe TRBD1 (5 bases). This clonotype originated in an adult who received the AZD1222 COVID-19 vaccine. Written as DNA, the CDR3 is TGTGCCAGCAGCCCAGACAGTATAGAAGCTTTCTTT. Translated: CASSPDSIEAFF.